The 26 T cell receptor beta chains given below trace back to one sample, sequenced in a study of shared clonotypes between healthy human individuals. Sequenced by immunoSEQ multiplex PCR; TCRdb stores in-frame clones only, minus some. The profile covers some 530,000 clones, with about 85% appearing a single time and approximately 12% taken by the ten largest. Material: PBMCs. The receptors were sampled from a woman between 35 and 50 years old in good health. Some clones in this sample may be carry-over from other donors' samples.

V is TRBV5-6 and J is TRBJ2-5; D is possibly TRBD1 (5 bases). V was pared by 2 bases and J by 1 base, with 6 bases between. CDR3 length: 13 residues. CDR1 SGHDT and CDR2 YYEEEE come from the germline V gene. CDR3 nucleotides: TGTGCCAGCAGCTTAGGGGCCCAAGAGACCCAGTACTTC. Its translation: CASSLGAQETQYF.

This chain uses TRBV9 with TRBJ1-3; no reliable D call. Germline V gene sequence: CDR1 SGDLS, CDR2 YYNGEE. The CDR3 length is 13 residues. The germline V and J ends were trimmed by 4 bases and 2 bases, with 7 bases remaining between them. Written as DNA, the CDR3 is TGTGCCAGCAGCCCCTACACTGGAAACACCATATATTTT. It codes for CASSPYTGNTIYF. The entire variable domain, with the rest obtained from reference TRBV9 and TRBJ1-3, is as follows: DSGVTQTPKHLITATGQRVTLRCSPRSGDLSVYWYQQSLDQGLQFLIQYYNGEERAKGNILERFSAQQFPDLHSELNLSSLELGDSALYFCASSPYTGNTIYFGEGSWLTVV.

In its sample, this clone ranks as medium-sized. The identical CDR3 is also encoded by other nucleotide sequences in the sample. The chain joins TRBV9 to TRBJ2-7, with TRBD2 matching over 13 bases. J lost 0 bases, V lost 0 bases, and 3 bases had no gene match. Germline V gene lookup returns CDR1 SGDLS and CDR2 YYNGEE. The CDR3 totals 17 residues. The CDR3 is CASSVGTSGSSSYEQYF. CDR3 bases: TGTGCCAGCAGCGTAGGGACTAGCGGGAGTAGCTCCTACGAGCAGTACTTC.

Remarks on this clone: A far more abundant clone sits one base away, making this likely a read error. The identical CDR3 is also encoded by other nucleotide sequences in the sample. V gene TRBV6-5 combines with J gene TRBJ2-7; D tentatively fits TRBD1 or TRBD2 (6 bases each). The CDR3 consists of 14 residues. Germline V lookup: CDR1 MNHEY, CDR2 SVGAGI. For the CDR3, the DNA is TGTGCTAGCAGTTACTCGCAGGGGACTTACGAGCAGTACTTC. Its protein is CASSYSQGTYEQYF.

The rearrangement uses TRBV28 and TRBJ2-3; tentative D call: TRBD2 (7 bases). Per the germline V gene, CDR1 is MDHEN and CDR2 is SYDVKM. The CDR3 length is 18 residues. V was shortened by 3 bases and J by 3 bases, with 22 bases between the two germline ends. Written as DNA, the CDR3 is TGTGCCAGCAGTTTCCCCCGGGGGGCGCGGGAGTTGACAGATACGCAGTATTTT. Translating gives CASSFPRGARELTDTQYF.

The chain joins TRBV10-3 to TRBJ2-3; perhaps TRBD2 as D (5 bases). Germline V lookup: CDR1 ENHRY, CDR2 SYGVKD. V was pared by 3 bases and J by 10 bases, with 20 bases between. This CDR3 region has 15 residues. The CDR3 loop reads CAISDPNTTSSAQYF. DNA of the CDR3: TGTGCCATCAGTGACCCGAATACCACTAGTTCAGCGCAGTATTTT.

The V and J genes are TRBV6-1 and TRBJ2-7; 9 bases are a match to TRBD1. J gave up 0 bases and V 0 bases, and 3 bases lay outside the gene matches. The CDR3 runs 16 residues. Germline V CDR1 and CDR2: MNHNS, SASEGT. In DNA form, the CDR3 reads TGTGCCAGCAGTGAAGCCGGGACAGGGAGCTCCTACGAGCAGTACTTC. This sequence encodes CASSEAGTGSSYEQYF.

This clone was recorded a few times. The CDR3 bases are TGTGCCAGCAACACCATAGTCTCCTACAATGAGCAGTTCTTC. This sequence encodes CASNTIVSYNEQFF. V is TRBV5-6 and J is TRBJ2-1; no reliable D call. Germline V lookup: CDR1 SGHDT, CDR2 YYEEEE. This CDR3 region has 14 residues. V gave up 6 bases and J gave up 0 bases, with 10 bases separating them. Using reference TRBV5-6 and TRBJ2-1 for the parts outside the CDR3, the full variable domain is DAGVTQSPTHLIKTRGQQVTLRCSPKSGHDTVSWYQQALGQGPQFIFQYYEEEERQRGNFPDRFSGHQFPNYSSELNVNALLLGDSALYLCASNTIVSYNEQFFGPGTRLTVL.

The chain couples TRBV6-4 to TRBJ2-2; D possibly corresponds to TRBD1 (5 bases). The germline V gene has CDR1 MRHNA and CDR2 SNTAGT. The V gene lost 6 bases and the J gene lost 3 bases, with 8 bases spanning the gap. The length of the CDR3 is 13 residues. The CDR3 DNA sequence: TGTGCCAGCAGAGCAGGGTACACCGGGGAGCTGTTTTTT. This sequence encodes CASRAGYTGELFF.

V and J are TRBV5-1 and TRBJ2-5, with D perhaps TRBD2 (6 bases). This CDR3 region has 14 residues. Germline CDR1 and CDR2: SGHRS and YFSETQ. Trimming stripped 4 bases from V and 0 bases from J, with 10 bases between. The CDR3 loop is CASSPQRDQETQYF. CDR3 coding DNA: TGCGCCAGCAGCCCCCAGCGGGACCAAGAGACCCAGTACTTC.

The CDR3 region is CSVSGGNLGYTF. The CDR3 coding sequence is TGCAGCGTGTCAGGTGGCAACTTAGGCTACACCTTC. The gene calls are TRBV29-1 and TRBJ1-2; D unresolved. Looked up from germline, CDR1 is SQVTM and CDR2 is ANQGSEA. The V end was cut by 6 bases, the J end by 8 bases, with 16 bases between. The CDR3 is made up of 12 amino acids.

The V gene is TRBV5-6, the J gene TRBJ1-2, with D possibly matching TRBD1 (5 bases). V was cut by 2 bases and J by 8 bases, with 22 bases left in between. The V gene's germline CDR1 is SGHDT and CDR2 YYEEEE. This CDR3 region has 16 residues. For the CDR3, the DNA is TGTGCCAGCAGCTTTCCCCCCTCCGGAGGGGCGGGAGGCTACACCTTC. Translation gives CASSFPPSGGAGGYTF.

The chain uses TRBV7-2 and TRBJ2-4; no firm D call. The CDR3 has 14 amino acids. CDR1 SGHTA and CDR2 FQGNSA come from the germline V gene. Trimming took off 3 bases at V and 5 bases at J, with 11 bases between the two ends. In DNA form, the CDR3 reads TGTGCCAGCAGCTTGACACCTACCCAAAACATTCAGTACTTC. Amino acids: CASSLTPTQNIQYF.

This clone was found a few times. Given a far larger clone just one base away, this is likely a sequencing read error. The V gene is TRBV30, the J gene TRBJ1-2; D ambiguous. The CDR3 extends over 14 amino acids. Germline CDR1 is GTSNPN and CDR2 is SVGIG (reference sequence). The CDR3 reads CAWSVGPSFYCYTF. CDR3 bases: TGTGCCTGGAGTGTCGGGCCTTCCTTCTATTGCTACACCTTC.

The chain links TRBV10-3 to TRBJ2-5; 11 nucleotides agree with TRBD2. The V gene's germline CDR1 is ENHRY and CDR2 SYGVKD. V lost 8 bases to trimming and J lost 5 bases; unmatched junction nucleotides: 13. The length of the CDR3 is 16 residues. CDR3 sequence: CAIGATSSGRRETQYF. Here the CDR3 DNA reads TGTGCCATCGGGGCCACGTCTAGCGGGAGGCGGGAGACCCAGTACTTC.

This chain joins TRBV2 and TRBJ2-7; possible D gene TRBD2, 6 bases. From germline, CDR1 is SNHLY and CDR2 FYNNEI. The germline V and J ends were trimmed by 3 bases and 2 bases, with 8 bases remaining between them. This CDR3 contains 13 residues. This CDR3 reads CASSDGGAYEQYF. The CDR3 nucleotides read TGTGCCAGCAGTGACGGCGGGGCCTACGAGCAGTACTTC.

As DNA, the CDR3 is TGTGCCAGCAGCTTGGATTCAAGATCAGATACGCAGTATTTT. Protein: CASSLDSRSDTQYF. The chain couples TRBV5-5 to TRBJ2-3; D gene unclear. The CDR3 sequence is 14 residues long. Germline-derived CDR1 and CDR2 are SGHKS and YYEKEE (reference sequence). The V end was cut by 0 bases, the J end by 4 bases, with 9 bases between.

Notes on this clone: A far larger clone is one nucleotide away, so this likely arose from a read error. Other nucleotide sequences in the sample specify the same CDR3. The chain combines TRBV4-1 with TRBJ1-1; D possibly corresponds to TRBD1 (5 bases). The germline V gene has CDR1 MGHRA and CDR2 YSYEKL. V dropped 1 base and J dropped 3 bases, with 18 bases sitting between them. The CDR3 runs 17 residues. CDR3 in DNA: TGCGCCAGCAGCCAAGTAGGGGCCCGTGGGCAGGACACTGAAGCTTTCTTT. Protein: CASSQVGARGQDTEAFF.

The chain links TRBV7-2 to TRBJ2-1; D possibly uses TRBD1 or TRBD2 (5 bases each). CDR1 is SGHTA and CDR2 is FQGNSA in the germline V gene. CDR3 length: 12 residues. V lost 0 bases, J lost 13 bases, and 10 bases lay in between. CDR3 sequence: CASSLAPGTQFF. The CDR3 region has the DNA TGTGCCAGCAGCTTAGCGCCAGGGACCCAGTTCTTC.

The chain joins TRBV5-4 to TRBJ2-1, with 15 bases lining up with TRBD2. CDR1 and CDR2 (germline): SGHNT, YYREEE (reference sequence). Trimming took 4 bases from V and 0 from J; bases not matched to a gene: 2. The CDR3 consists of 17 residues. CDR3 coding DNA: TGTGCCAGCAGCCCGGGACTAGCGGGAGGCTCCTACAATGAGCAGTTCTTC. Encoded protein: CASSPGLAGGSYNEQFF.

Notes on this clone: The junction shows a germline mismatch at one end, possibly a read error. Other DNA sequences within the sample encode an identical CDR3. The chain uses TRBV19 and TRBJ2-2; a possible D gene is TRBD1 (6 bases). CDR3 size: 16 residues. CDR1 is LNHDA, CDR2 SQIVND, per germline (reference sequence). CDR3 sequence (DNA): TGTGCAAGTAGTACACCGGGACATGTCGGCACAGGGGAGCTGTTTTTT. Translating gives CASSTPGHVGTGELFF. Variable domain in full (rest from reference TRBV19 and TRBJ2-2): DGGITQSPKYLFRKEGQNVTLSCEQNLNHDAMYWYRQDPGQGLRLIYYSQIVNDFQKGDIAEGYSVSREKKESFPLTVTSAQKNPTAFYLCASSTPGHVGTGELFFGEGSRLTVL.

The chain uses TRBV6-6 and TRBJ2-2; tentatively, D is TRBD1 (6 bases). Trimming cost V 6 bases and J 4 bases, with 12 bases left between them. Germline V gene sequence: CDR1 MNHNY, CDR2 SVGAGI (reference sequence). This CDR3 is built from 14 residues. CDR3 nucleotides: TGTGCCAGCAGCCTATTCAGGGGCACCGGGGAGCTGTTTTTT. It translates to CASSLFRGTGELFF.

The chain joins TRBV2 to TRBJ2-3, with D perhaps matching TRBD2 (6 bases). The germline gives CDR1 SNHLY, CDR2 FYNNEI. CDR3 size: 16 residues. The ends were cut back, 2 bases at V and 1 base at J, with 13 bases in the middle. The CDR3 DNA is TGTGCCAGCAGTGAACGTCCGGGAGAGGGCACAGATACGCAGTATTTT. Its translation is CASSERPGEGTDTQYF.

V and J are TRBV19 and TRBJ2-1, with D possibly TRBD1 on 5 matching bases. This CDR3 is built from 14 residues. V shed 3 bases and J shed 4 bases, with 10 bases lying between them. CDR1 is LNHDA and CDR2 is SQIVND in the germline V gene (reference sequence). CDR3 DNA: TGTGCCAGTAGTATGGGTACAGGATACAATGAGCAGTTCTTC. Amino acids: CASSMGTGYNEQFF.

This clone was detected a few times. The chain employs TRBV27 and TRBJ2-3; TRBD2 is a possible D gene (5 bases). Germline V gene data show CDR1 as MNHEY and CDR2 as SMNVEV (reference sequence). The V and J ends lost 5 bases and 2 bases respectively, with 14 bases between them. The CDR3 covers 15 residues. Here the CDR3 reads CASSKTRLPTDTQYF. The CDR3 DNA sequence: TGTGCCAGCAGTAAAACGCGACTACCCACAGATACGCAGTATTTT.

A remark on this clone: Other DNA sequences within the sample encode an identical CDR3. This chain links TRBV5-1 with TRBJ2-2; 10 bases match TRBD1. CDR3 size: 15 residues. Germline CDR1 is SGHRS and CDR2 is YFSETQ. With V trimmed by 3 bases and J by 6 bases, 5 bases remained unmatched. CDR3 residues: CASSSRDRGPGELFF. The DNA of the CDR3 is TGCGCCAGCAGCTCTAGGGACAGGGGCCCCGGGGAGCTGTTTTTT.